Many counts were recorded for the clone carrying this TCR beta chain. Its antigen is as yet unknown. The CDR3 runs 16 residues. The germline V gene has CDR1 SGHTS and CDR2 YDEGEE. V shed 0 bases, J shed 0 bases, and the junction held 1 base outside the gene matches. The data were taken from a study of T-cell reconstitution after alpha-beta-depleted transplantation in children. Study results and caveats: Several hundred graft clones that had expanded were reportedly the source of alpha-beta T cells about two months after transplant.

Preparation of the TCRbeta library was carried out with unique molecular identifiers. TCRdb ran MiXCR on the PCR reads and lists one entry per CDR3 protein. The data hold about 140,000 distinct CDR3 sequences, with around 8.8% observed a single time. The sequence was collected from a female patient between 2 and 15 years old who had a stem cell transplant for congenital amegakaryocytic thrombocytopenia, so the T cells may come from the graft donor. This sequence joins TRBV5-8 and TRBJ2-3; 10 bases fit TRBD2. This material consisted of PBMCs, mostly from graft donor cells, taken 180 days after TCRalphabeta/CD19-depleted stem cell transplant. For the CDR3, the DNA is TGTGCCAGCAGCTTGGGGACTAGCGGCAGCACAGATACGCAGTATTTT. It translates to CASSLGTSGSTDTQYF.